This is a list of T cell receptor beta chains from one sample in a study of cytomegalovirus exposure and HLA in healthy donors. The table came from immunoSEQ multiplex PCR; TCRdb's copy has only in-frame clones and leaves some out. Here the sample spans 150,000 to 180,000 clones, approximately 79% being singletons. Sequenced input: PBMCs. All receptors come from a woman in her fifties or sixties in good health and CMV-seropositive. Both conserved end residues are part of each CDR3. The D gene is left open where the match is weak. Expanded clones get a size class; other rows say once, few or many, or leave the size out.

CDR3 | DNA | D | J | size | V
CASSFGLAGGEQYF | TGTGCCAGCAGCTTCGGGCTAGCGGGCGGTGAGCAGTACTTC | TRBD2 | TRBJ2-7 | . | TRBV11-2
CAWSGKGQGAGQPQHF | TGTGCCTGGAGTGGAAAGGGACAGGGGGCAGGGCAGCCCCAGCATTTT | TRBD1 | TRBJ1-5 | . | TRBV30
CASSEVGAGPPLHF | TGTGCCAGCAGTGAGGTGGGAGCTGGGCCACCCCTCCACTTT | . | TRBJ1-6 | . | TRBV2
CASSLSRDRGRLFF | TGTGCCAGCAGTCTGTCCCGGGACAGGGGACGACTGTTTTTT | TRBD1 | TRBJ1-4 | . | TRBV27
CASGSPGGYTF | TGTGCTAGTGGTTCCCCAGGCGGCTACACCTTC | . | TRBJ1-2 | . | TRBV12-5
CASSKGQINEKLFF | TGTGCCAGCAGTAAGGGACAGATCAATGAAAAACTGTTTTTT | TRBD1 | TRBJ1-4 | once | TRBV7-2
CASTPEDINSNQPQHF | TGTGCCAGTACCCCCGAGGACATAAATAGCAATCAGCCCCAGCATTTT | . | TRBJ1-5 | . | TRBV19
CASSIPTGQGREQYF | TGTGCCAGCAGCATACCGACGGGACAGGGGCGCGAGCAGTACTTC | TRBD1 | TRBJ2-7 | . | TRBV5-6
CASSYGGLYEQYF | TGTGCCAGCAGTTACGGCGGCCTCTACGAGCAGTACTTC | . | TRBJ2-7 | . | TRBV6-6
CSVAPGQGAYEQYF | TGCAGCGTTGCTCCGGGACAGGGGGCCTACGAGCAGTACTTC | TRBD1 | TRBJ2-7 | . | TRBV29-1
CASSKVGSRETQYF | TGTGCCAGCAGCAAAGTCGGGTCCCGAGAGACCCAGTACTTC | . | TRBJ2-5 | . | TRBV21-1
CASSQWTENTEAFF | TGCGCCAGCAGCCAATGGACAGAGAACACTGAAGCTTTCTTT | . | TRBJ1-1 | . | TRBV4-3
CSARMENRAFF | TGCAGTGCTAGGATGGAAAACAGAGCTTTCTTT | . | TRBJ1-1 | . | TRBV20-1
CASSGQGRVEQYF | TGTGCCAGCAGTGGACAGGGACGGGTCGAGCAGTACTTC | TRBD1 | TRBJ2-7 | . | TRBV6-6
CASSPWGGSGYGYTF | TGTGCCAGCAGTCCCTGGGGAGGGAGTGGGTATGGCTACACCTTC | . | TRBJ1-2 | . | TRBV27
CASSEGAGGRQYF | TGTGCCAGCAGTGAGGGAGCGGGGGGGCGGCAGTATTTT | TRBD2 | TRBJ2-3 | . | TRBV2
CASSANGGATKNIQYF | TGTGCCAGCTCAGCGAACGGGGGGGCCACTAAAAACATTCAGTACTTC | TRBD2 | TRBJ2-4 | . | TRBV18
CASSYREGTGELFF | TGTGCCAGCAGTTACCGGGAGGGTACCGGGGAGCTGTTTTTT | TRBD2 | TRBJ2-2 | . | TRBV6-6
CASSEAGAGTWGYTF | TGTGCCAGCAGTGAAGCAGGGGCCGGGACATGGGGCTACACCTTC | . | TRBJ1-2 | few | TRBV6-1
CASRSKSEGANTIYF | TGTGCCAGTAGATCGAAGTCGGAGGGGGCAAACACCATATATTTT | TRBD1 | TRBJ1-3 | . | TRBV19
CASSVGGDFESTEAFF | TGTGCCAGCAGCGTCGGGGGGGACTTCGAGAGCACTGAAGCTTTCTTT | . | TRBJ1-1 | few | TRBV9
CASSVQGFSHEQYF | TGTGCCAGCAGCGTTCAGGGGTTTTCCCACGAGCAGTACTTC | . | TRBJ2-7 | . | TRBV11-2